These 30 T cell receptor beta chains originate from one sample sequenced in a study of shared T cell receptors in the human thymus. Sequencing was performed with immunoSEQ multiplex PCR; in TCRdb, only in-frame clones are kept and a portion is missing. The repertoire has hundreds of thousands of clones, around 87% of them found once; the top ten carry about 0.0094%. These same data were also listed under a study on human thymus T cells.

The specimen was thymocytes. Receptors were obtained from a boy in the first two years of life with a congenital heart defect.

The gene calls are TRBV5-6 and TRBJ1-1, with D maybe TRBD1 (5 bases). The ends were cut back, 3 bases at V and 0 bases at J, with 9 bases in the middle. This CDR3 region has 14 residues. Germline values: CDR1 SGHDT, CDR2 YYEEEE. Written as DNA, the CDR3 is TGTGCCAGCAGCTCCGGACAAATGAACACTGAAGCTTTCTTT. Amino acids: CASSSGQMNTEAFF.

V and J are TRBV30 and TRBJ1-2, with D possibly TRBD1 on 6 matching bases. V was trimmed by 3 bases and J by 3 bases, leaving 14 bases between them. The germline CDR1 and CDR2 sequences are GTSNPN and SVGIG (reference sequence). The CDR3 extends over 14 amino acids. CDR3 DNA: TGTGCCTGGAGAGCAGGGGACCGTCACTATGGCTACACCTTC. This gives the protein CAWRAGDRHYGYTF. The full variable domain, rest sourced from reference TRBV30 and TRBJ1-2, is SQTIHQWPATLVQPVGSPLSLECTVEGTSNPNLYWYRQAAGRGLQLLFYSVGIGQISSEVPQNLSASRPQDRQFILSSKKLLLSDSGFYLCAWRAGDRHYGYTFGSGTRLTVV.

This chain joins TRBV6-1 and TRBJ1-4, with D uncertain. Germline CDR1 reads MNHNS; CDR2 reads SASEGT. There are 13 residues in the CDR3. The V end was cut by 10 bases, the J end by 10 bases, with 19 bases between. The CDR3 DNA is TGTGCCACCACACAGTTCCCCGGCCCAAAACTGTTTTTT. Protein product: CATTQFPGPKLFF.

The CDR3 DNA is TGTGCCAGCAGTTTTATGGGTGACAGGGTTACCTACGAGCAGTACTTC. The encoded protein is CASSFMGDRVTYEQYF. The genes are TRBV27 and TRBJ2-7; 7 nucleotides line up with TRBD1. The CDR3 sequence is 16 residues long. V lost 3 bases, J lost 2 bases, and 10 bases stayed unmatched. Per the germline V gene, CDR1 is MNHEY and CDR2 is SMNVEV (reference sequence).

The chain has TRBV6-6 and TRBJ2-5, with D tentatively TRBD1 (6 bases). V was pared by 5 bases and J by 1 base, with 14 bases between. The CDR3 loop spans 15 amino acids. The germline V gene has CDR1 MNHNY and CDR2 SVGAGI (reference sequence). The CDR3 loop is CASSLSGQIQETQYF. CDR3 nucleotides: TGTGCCAGCAGTCTAAGCGGACAGATCCAAGAGACCCAGTACTTC.

Here the CDR3 reads CASSQDVGGQGVSQPQHF. The CDR3 region has the DNA TGCGCCAGCAGCCAAGATGTGGGGGGACAGGGAGTAAGCCAGCCCCAGCATTTT. V and J are TRBV4-3 and TRBJ1-5; 9 positions match TRBD1. Germline values: CDR1 LGHNA, CDR2 YSLEER. Trimming took 0 bases from V and 7 from J; bases not matched to a gene: 13. This CDR3 is built from 18 residues.

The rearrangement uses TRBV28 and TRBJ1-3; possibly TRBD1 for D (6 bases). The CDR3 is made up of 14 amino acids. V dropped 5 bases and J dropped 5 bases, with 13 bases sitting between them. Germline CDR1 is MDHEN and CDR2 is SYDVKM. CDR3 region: CASSAPGGRNTIYF. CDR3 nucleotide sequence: TGTGCCAGCAGTGCCCCGGGGGGCCGAAACACCATATATTTT.

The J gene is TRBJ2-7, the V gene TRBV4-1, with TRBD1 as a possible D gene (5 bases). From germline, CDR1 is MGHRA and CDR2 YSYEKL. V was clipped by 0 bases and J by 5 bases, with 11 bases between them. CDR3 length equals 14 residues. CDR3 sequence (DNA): TGCGCCAGCAGCCAAGATCCCCAGGGCCACGAGCAGTACTTC. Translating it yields CASSQDPQGHEQYF.

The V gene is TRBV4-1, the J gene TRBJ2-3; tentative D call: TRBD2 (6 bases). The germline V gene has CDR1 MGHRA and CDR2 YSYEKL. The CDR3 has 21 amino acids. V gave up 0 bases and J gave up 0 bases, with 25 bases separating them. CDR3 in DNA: TGCGCCAGCAGCCAAGAAAGGGCGGGGCCCCTGTCTGTAACTAGCACAGATACGCAGTATTTT. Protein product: CASSQERAGPLSVTSTDTQYF.

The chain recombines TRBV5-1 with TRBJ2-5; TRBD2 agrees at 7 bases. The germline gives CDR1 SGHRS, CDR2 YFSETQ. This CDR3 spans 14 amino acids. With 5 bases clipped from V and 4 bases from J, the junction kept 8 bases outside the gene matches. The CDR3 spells CASRRGGSVETQYF. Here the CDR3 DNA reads TGCGCCAGCAGAAGGGGAGGGAGCGTAGAGACCCAGTACTTC.

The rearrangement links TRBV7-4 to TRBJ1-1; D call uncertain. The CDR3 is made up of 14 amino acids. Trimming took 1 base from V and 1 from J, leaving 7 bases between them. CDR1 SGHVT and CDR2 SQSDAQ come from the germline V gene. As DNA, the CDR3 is TGTGCCAGCAGCTTAGAGAGGAAGAACACTGAAGCTTTCTTT. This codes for CASSLERKNTEAFF.

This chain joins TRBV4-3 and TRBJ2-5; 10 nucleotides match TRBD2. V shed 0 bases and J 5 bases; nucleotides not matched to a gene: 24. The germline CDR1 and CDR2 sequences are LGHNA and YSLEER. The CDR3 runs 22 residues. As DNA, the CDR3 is TGCGCCAGCAGCCAAGAACCAGGGGGCACCCAATCAAGCGGGGGGGCCCGGGAGACCCAGTACTTC. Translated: CASSQEPGGTQSSGGARETQYF.

DNA of the CDR3: TGCAGCGTGAAACCGGGACTAGCGGGGTGGGAGCAGTACTTC. It specifies CSVKPGLAGWEQYF. The chain uses TRBV29-1 and TRBJ2-7; TRBD2 agrees at 13 bases. Germline trimming cut 6 bases from V and 7 bases from J; bases unmatched to any gene: 9. From germline, CDR1 is SQVTM and CDR2 ANQGSEA. The CDR3 covers 14 residues.

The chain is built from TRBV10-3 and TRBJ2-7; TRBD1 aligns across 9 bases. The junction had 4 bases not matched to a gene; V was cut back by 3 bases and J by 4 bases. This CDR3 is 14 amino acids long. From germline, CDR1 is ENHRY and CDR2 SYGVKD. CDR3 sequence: CAISDTGGQYEQYF. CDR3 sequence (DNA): TGTGCCATCAGTGATACAGGGGGCCAGTACGAGCAGTACTTC.

CDR3 sequence reads: CASSFDRSGNGYTF. Written as DNA, the CDR3 is TGTGCCAGCAGTTTCGACAGGTCGGGCAATGGCTACACCTTC. This chain uses TRBV27 with TRBJ1-2; possible D gene TRBD1, 6 bases. V gave up 3 bases and J gave up 6 bases, with 14 bases separating them. Germline CDR1 and CDR2: MNHEY and SMNVEV (reference sequence). This CDR3 has 14 amino acids.

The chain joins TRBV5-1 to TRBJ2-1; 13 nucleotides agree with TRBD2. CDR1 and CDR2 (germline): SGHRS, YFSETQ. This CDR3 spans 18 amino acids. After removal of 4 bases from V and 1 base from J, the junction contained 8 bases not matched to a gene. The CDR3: CASSLTSGGVLSYNEQFF. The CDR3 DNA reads TGCGCCAGCAGCCTAACTAGCGGGGGGGTCTTGTCCTACAATGAGCAGTTCTTC.

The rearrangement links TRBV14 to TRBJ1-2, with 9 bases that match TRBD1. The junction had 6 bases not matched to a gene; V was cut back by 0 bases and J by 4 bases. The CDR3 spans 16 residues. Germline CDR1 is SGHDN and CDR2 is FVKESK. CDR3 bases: TGTGCCAGCAGCCAAGATAGGACAGGGGATCTCTATGGCTACACCTTC. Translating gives CASSQDRTGDLYGYTF.

The CDR3 sequence is CASSTRTAGNTIYF. The CDR3 DNA follows: TGTGCCAGTAGTACCCGGACAGCTGGAAACACCATATATTTT. J is TRBJ1-3 and V is TRBV19; weak D call: TRBD1 (6 bases). The CDR3 loop spans 14 amino acids. CDR1 LNHDA and CDR2 SQIVND come from the germline V gene (reference sequence). V gave up 4 bases and J gave up 2 bases, with 9 bases separating them.

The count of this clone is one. CDR3 in DNA: TGCGCCAGCAGCCAAGATGGGGTGGGACAGGGGCTGGGGACTGAAGCTTTCTTT. Translation gives CASSQDGVGQGLGTEAFF. The rearrangement joins TRBV4-3 to TRBJ1-1, with TRBD1 matching over 10 bases. Germline values: CDR1 LGHNA, CDR2 YSLEER. The junction had 12 bases not matched to a gene; V was cut back by 0 bases and J by 5 bases. CDR3 length equals 18 residues.

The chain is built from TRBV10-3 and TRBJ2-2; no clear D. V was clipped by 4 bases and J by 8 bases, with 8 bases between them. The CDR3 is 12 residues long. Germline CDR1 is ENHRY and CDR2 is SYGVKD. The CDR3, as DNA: TGTGCCATCAGTGCTCCCCCGGGGGAGCTGTTTTTT. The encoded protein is CAISAPPGELFF.

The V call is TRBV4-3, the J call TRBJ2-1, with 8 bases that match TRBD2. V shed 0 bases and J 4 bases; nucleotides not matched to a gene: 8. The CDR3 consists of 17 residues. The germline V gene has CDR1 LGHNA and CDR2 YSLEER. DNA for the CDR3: TGCGCCAGCAGCCAAGAGAAGCAGCGGGAGAGTTACAATGAGCAGTTCTTC. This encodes CASSQEKQRESYNEQFF.

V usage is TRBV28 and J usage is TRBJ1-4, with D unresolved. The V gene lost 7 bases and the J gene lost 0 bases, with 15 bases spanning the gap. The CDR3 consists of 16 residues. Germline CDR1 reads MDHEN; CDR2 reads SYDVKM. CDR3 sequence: CASTSANRATNEKLFF. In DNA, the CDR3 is TGTGCCAGCACCTCAGCCAACAGAGCAACTAATGAAAAACTGTTTTTT.

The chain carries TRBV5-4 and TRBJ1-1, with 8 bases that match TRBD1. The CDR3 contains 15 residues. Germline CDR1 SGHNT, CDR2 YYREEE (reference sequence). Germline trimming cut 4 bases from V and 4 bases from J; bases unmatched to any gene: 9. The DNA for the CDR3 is TGTGCCAGCAGCATGACGACAGGGGATAGCACTGAAGCTTTCTTT. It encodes CASSMTTGDSTEAFF.

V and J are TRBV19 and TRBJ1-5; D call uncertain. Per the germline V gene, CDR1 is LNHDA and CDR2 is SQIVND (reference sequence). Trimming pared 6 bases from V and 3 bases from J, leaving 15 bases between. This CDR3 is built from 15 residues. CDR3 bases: TGTGCCAGTAGCCGGGCGGGCCAACTCAATCAGCCCCAGCATTTT. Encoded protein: CASSRAGQLNQPQHF.

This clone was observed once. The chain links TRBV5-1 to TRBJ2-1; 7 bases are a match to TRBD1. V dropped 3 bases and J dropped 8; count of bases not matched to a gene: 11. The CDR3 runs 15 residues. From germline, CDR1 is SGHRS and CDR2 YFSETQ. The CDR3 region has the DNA TGCGCCAGCAGCTCATGCTCAGGGGGTAACGATGAGCAGTTCTTC. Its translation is CASSSCSGGNDEQFF.

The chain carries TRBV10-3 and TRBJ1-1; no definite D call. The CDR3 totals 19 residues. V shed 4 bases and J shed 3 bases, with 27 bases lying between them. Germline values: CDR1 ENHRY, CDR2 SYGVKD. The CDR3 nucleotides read TGTGCCATCAGTGCCCTAATTACGGCGGAGGGAGGGCGGGACACTGAAGCTTTCTTT. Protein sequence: CAISALITAEGGRDTEAFF.

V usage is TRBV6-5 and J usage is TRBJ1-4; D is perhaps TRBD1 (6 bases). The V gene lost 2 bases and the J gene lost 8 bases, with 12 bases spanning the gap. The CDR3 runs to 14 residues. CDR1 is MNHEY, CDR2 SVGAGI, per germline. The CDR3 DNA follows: TGTGCCAGCAGTTACCAGGGGTCGCCGGAAAAACTGTTTTTT. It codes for CASSYQGSPEKLFF.

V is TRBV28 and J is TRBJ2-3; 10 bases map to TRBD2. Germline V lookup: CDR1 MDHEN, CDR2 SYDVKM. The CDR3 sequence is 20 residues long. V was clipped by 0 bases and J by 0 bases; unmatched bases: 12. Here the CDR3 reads CASSLWEGPGTSASTDTQYF. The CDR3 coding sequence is TGTGCCAGCAGTTTATGGGAGGGGCCGGGGACTAGCGCGAGCACAGATACGCAGTATTTT.

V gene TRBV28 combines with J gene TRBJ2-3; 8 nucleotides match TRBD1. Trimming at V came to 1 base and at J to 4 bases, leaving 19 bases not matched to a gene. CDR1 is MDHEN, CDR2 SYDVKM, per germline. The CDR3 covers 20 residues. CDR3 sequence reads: CASSLLARIGQGGKADTQYF. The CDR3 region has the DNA TGTGCCAGCAGTTTATTGGCCCGTATCGGACAGGGTGGGAAGGCAGATACGCAGTATTTT. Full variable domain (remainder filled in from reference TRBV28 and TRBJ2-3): DVKVTQSSRYLVKRTGEKVFLECVQDMDHENMFWYRQDPGLGLRLIYFSYDVKMKEKGDIPEGYSVSREKKERFSLILESASTNQTSMYLCASSLLARIGQGGKADTQYFGPGTRLTVL.

The CDR3 loop reads CASRRLDSYYGYTF. CDR3 bases: TGTGCCAGCAGGAGACTCGACAGTTACTATGGCTACACCTTC. The J gene is TRBJ1-2, the V gene TRBV6-5, with D possibly matching TRBD1 (5 bases). This CDR3 spans 14 amino acids. Trimming pared 6 bases from V and 3 bases from J, leaving 14 bases between. Germline CDR1 MNHEY, CDR2 SVGAGI.